These 16 T cell receptor beta chains were sequenced from one sample in a study of Graves' ophthalmopathy and Graves' hyperthyroidism. The study amplified TCR beta CDR3 regions using RNA transcripts. An initial RT-PCR round employing HTBI primers preceded a second-round multiplex PCR. One entry per CDR3 protein results from TCRdb running MiXCR on the multiplex PCR reads. The sample carries roughly 480,000 distinct CDR3 sequences, around an eighth recorded once. Sequenced input: blood. Every receptor here comes from a woman in her 30s with Graves' ophthalmopathy.

The genes are TRBV30 and TRBJ2-5; D gene unclear. In germline, CDR1 is GTSNPN, CDR2 SVGIG (reference sequence). The CDR3 is 13 amino acids. The V end was cut by 2 bases, the J end by 5 bases, with 12 bases between. CDR3: CAWSHPSGETQYF. The CDR3 bases are TGTGCCTGGAGTCACCCCTCTGGGGAGACCCAGTACTTC.

Many counts were recorded for this clonotype. The V gene is TRBV20-1, the J gene TRBJ1-1; the match to TRBD1 covers 8 bases. The CDR3 covers 14 residues. J lost 1 base, V lost 4 bases, and 5 bases had no gene match. Per germline, CDR1 DFQATT and CDR2 SNEGSKA (reference sequence). The CDR3 is CSANSGTGNTEAFF. CDR3 DNA: TGCAGTGCTAACTCCGGGACAGGGAACACTGAAGCTTTCTTT.

The sample holds many counts of this clonotype. The gene calls are TRBV6-1 and TRBJ1-1, with D possibly being TRBD1 (5 bases). Trimming shortened V by 5 bases and J by 4 bases, and 17 bases separated the two germline ends. The germline gives CDR1 MNHNS, CDR2 SASEGT. The CDR3 runs 15 residues. CDR3: CASSKGLNGVTEAFF. The CDR3 DNA sequence: TGTGCCAGCAGTAAGGGACTCAATGGGGTCACTGAAGCTTTCTTT.

Ten or more counts support this clonotype. This chain links TRBV18 with TRBJ2-7; 7 bases fit TRBD1. The CDR3 has 15 residues. With 6 bases clipped from V and 2 bases from J, the junction kept 10 bases outside the gene matches. CDR1 and CDR2 from the germline V gene are KGHSH and LQKENI. This chain's CDR3 is CASSATGIPTYEQYF. The CDR3 nucleotides are TGTGCCAGCTCGGCGACAGGGATACCTACCTACGAGCAGTACTTC.

The chain carries TRBV29-1 and TRBJ1-5, with D possibly matching TRBD1 (6 bases). Trimming cost V 7 bases and J 4 bases, with 17 bases left between them. The V gene's germline CDR1 is SQVTM and CDR2 ANQGSEA. There are 14 residues in the CDR3. The DNA of the CDR3 is TGCAGCGCCTCCCTGGACAGCCTTAATCAGCCCCAGCATTTT. It is translated as CSASLDSLNQPQHF.

This clonotype was seen ten or more times. The chain combines TRBV19 with TRBJ1-1; D may be TRBD1 (5 bases). Germline-derived CDR1 and CDR2 are LNHDA and SQIVND (reference sequence). The CDR3 sequence is 13 residues long. The ends were cut back, 5 bases at V and 5 bases at J, with 12 bases in the middle. This CDR3 is CASSVTEGTEAFF. CDR3 in DNA: TGTGCCAGTAGTGTGACAGAGGGGACTGAAGCTTTCTTT.

This clonotype showed up many times. CDR3 sequence: CASSLTGNSNQPQHF. The CDR3 nucleotides read TGTGCCAGCAGCCTGACAGGGAATAGCAATCAGCCCCAGCATTTT. This chain connects TRBV12-3 or TRBV12-4 to TRBJ1-5, with 7 bases matching TRBD1. V lost 6 bases and J lost 0; bases outside the gene matches: 5. The CDR3 is 15 residues long.

This clonotype appeared many times. This chain links TRBV15 with TRBJ2-7; TRBD1 might be the D (5 bases). V gave up 0 bases and J gave up 0 bases, with 12 bases separating them. This CDR3 comprises 16 residues. Germline V gene data show CDR1 as LNHNV and CDR2 as YYDKDF (reference sequence). For the CDR3, the DNA is TGTGCCACCAGCAGAGATTCGCAGGGTCACTCCTACGAGCAGTACTTC. Amino acid sequence: CATSRDSQGHSYEQYF.

This clonotype was counted ten times or more. The CDR3 region is CASSQFLTATLGTEAFF. The CDR3, as DNA: TGTGCCAGCAGTCAATTCTTGACAGCTACCTTGGGCACTGAAGCTTTCTTT. The rearrangement joins TRBV6-2 or TRBV6-3 to TRBJ1-1; a weak D match, TRBD1 (5 bases). The CDR3 is made up of 17 amino acids. V dropped 5 bases and J dropped 4 bases, with 23 bases sitting between them. The germline V gene encodes CDR1 MNHEY and CDR2 SVGEGT.

This clonotype was recorded a few times. The V and J genes are TRBV12-5 and TRBJ1-1, with TRBD1 identical over 8 bases. The CDR3 extends over 13 amino acids. Looked up from germline, CDR1 is LGHNT and CDR2 is FRNRAP. The J segment lost 4 bases and the V segment lost 5 bases, leaving 3 bases of the junction unmatched. CDR3 coding DNA: TGTGCTAGTGGTCTCACAGGGGGCACTGAAGCTTTCTTT. Translating gives CASGLTGGTEAFF. Full variable domain (outside the CDR3, taken from reference TRBV12-5 and TRBJ1-1): DARVTQTPRHKVTEMGQEVTMRCQPILGHNTVFWYRQTMMQGLELLAYFRNRAPLDDSGMPKDRFSAEMPDATLATLKIQPSEPRDSAVYFCASGLTGGTEAFFGQGTRLTVV.

This sequence joins TRBV5-1 and TRBJ2-3; 11 nucleotides align to TRBD2. The CDR3 extends over 15 amino acids. Germline-derived CDR1 and CDR2 are SGHRS and YFSETQ. The trim removed 6 bases at V and 4 bases at J, leaving 7 bases unmatched. The CDR3, as DNA: TGCGCCAGCAACCCATTAGCGGGGGGGCCAGATACGCAGTATTTT. Residues: CASNPLAGGPDTQYF.

This clonotype was seen many times. The rearrangement links TRBV18 to TRBJ2-7; 11 positions match TRBD1. This CDR3 has 15 residues. Trimming took 2 bases from V and 3 from J; bases not matched to a gene: 3. Germline CDR1 is KGHSH and CDR2 is LQKENI. The CDR3 is CASSPRGQGDYEQYF. CDR3 sequence (DNA): TGTGCCAGCTCACCAAGGGGACAGGGGGACTACGAGCAGTACTTC.

About this clonotype: This sequence may be a read error, since a much larger clone differs from it by one base. The V and J genes are TRBV28 and TRBJ1-6, with D tentatively TRBD1 (6 bases). Trimming took 0 bases from V and 9 from J, leaving 21 bases between them. This CDR3 contains 18 residues. CDR1 is MDHEN, CDR2 SYDVKM, per germline. The CDR3 reads CASSLWVTGAGGSSPLHF. The DNA of the CDR3 is TGTGCCAGCAGTTTATGGGTGACGGGGGCCGGCGGGAGTTCACCCCTCCACTTT. Full variable domain (missing parts from reference TRBV28 and TRBJ1-6): DVKVTQSSRYLVKRTGEKVFLECVQDMDHENMFWYRQDPGLGLRLIYFSYDVKMKEKGDIPEGYSVSREKKERFSLILESASTNQTSMYLCASSLWVTGAGGSSPLHFGNGTRLTVT.

This clonotype was observed at least ten times. This chain uses TRBV2 with TRBJ1-1; maybe TRBD1 (5 bases). The CDR3 has 13 amino acids. The V gene's germline CDR1 is SNHLY and CDR2 FYNNEI. V was clipped by 4 bases and J by 3 bases, with 9 bases between them. CDR3 sequence reads: CASSGQSDTEAFF. In DNA form, the CDR3 reads TGTGCCAGCAGTGGACAGTCTGACACTGAAGCTTTCTTT. Drawing the rest from reference TRBV2 and TRBJ1-1, the complete variable domain is EPEVTQTPSHQVTQMGQEVILRCVPISNHLYFYWYRQILGQKVEFLVSFYNNEISEKSEIFDDQFSVERPDGSNFTLKIRSTKLEDSAMYFCASSGQSDTEAFFGQGTRLTVV.

This clonotype showed up just a few times. This chain joins TRBV10-2 and TRBJ2-5, with 12 bases lining up with TRBD1. The germline gives CDR1 WSHSY, CDR2 SAAADI. This CDR3 spans 15 amino acids. V dropped 6 bases and J dropped 1; count of bases not matched to a gene: 3. The CDR3 coding sequence is TGCGCCAGCAGGGGGACAGGGGGCCCCCAAGAGACCCAGTACTTC. It specifies CASRGTGGPQETQYF.

This clonotype was detected ten times or more. This chain links TRBV2 with TRBJ2-4; no clear D gene. Germline lookup yields CDR1 SNHLY and CDR2 FYNNEI. V lost 8 bases and J lost 3, with 11 bases in between. CDR3 size: 13 residues. The CDR3 region has the DNA TGTGCCAGCTTGGGTTTTGACAAAAACATTCAGTACTTC. As protein: CASLGFDKNIQYF.